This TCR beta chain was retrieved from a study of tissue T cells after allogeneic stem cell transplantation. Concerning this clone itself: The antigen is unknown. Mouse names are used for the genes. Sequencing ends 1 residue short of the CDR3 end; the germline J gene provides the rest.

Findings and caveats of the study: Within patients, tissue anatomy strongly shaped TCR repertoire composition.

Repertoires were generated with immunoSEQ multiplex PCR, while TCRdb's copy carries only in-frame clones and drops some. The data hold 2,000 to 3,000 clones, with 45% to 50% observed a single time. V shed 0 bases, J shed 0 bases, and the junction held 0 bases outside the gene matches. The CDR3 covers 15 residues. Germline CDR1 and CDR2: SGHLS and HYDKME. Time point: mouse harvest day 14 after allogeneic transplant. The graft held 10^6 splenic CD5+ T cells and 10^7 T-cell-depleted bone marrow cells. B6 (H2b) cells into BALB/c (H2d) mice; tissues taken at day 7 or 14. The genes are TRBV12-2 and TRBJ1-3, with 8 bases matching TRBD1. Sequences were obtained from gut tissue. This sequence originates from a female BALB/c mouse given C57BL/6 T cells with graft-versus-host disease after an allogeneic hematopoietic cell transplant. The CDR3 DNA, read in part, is TGTGCCAGCTCTCTCGGGACAGGTTCTGGAAATACGCTCTAT. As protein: CASSLGTGSGNTLY. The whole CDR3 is CASSLGTGSGNTLYF. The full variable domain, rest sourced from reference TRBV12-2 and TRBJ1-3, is NSGVVQSPRYIIKGKGERSILKCIPISGHLSVAWYQQTQGQELKFFIQHYDKMERDKGNLPSRFSVQQFDDYHSEMNMSALELEDSAVYFCASSLGTGSGNTLYFGEGSRLIVV.